This T cell receptor (beta chain) was documented in a study of CD8+ T cells in alopecia areata. Background on the study: The study gave treated patients oral tofacitinib at 5 to 10 mg twice daily. Severity in treated patients was scored by percentage of scalp area affected.

Trimming removed 1 base from V and 2 bases from J, with 8 bases in between. Germline loops: CDR1 MGHRA, CDR2 YSYEKL. This CDR3 has 14 residues. This sample's treatment: oral pan-JAK inhibitor, 5-10 mg twice daily. cDNA serving as the sequencing template came from extracted, reverse transcribed RNA. Some clones are missing from TCRdb's copy, which holds only in-frame ones; the method was immunoSEQ multiplex PCR. The sample lists 40,000 to 50,000 clones, under 70% occurring once. The V call is TRBV4-1, the J call TRBJ2-5; the D gene could be TRBD1 or TRBD2 (5 bases each). The sequence was collected from a human donor with alopecia areata. The starting material was CD8+ T cells sorted from blood, obtained at week 4, from a patient treated with tofacitinib. The CDR3 region has the DNA TGCGCCAGCAGCCAAGCGAGGGGACAAGAGACCCAGTACTTC. Translated, it gives CASSQARGQETQYF.